This entry lists 29 T cell receptor beta chains sequenced from one sample in a study of vaccination effects on CD4 cells after COVID-19 (dated by TCRdb to the early 2020s). In the ViraFEST assay, PBMC were stimulated with viral peptide pools, and TCR sequencing was then used to find antigen-specific CD4+ T cell clonotypes based on their expansion. After more than 9 days of culture, CD4+ T cells were isolated with the EasySep CD4+ T cell isolation kit. Negative nucleocapsid antibody results before and after vaccination confirmed that the healthy vaccine recipients had no prior SARS-CoV-2 infection. Their target antigens are unknown. Preparation of the library involved the immunoSEQ multiplex PCR assay. Drawn from immuneACCESS, this table holds only the in-frame rearrangements with V and J called that TCRdb kept. Clones are partly lost; checked studies trace under half to an unresolved V gene and leave the rest unexplained. The sample has roughly 25,000 clones on record, approximately 70% of them singletons. The ten largest make up around an eighth of the sample.

The specimen comprised CD4+ T cells from PBMCs cultured with HCoV-OC43 spike peptides, sampled before COVID-19 vaccination. What this sample's cell subset or site label stands for: HCoV-OC43 spike overlapping peptide pool stimulation. The origin of the receptors is a human donor who received a COVID-19 vaccine.

The chain recombines TRBV6-5 with TRBJ2-7; 8 positions agree with TRBD1. The trim removed 5 bases at V and 1 base at J, leaving 1 base unmatched. The CDR3 is 13 amino acids. Germline V CDR1 and CDR2: MNHEY, SVGAGI. CDR3 sequence (DNA): TGTGCCAGCAGTCAGGGGGCATCCTACGAGCAGTACTTC. It translates to CASSQGASYEQYF.

The chain recombines TRBV14 with TRBJ1-1; 8 positions agree with TRBD1. Germline V gene sequence: CDR1 SGHDN, CDR2 FVKESK. The length of the CDR3 is 15 residues. The J segment lost 3 bases and the V segment lost 4 bases, leaving 7 bases of the junction unmatched. CDR3 in amino acids: CASSRRDRGYTEAFF. The CDR3 DNA sequence: TGTGCCAGCAGCCGAAGAGACAGGGGTTACACTGAAGCTTTCTTT.

This chain uses TRBV7-9 with TRBJ2-2; the D is unclear. V was trimmed by 8 bases and J by 0 bases, leaving 7 bases between them. Looked up from germline, CDR1 is SEHNR and CDR2 is FQNEAQ (reference sequence). The CDR3 has 13 amino acids. The CDR3: CASPNPNTGELFF. Here the CDR3 DNA reads TGTGCCAGCCCGAACCCGAACACCGGGGAGCTGTTTTTT.

The chain is built from TRBV7-8 and TRBJ2-2; maybe TRBD2 (6 bases). Germline lookup yields CDR1 SGHVS and CDR2 FQNEAQ. The CDR3 spans 18 residues. Trimming removed 8 bases at V and 1 base at J, with 23 bases between. The CDR3 DNA follows: TGTGCCAGCGGCGAGATTGGGTCTGGCGGGGTGAACACCGGGGAGCTGTTTTTT. Translated, it gives CASGEIGSGGVNTGELFF.

The J gene is TRBJ2-1, the V gene TRBV23-1; D is undetermined. TRBV23-1 is an open reading frame whose function is uncertain. The CDR3 is 16 residues long. The V gene lost 0 bases and the J gene lost 0 bases, with 9 bases spanning the gap. The CDR3 spells CASSQSRESSYNEQFF. The CDR3 bases are TGCGCCAGCAGTCAATCGAGAGAGAGCTCCTACAATGAGCAGTTCTTC.

This clone was seen more than once but under ten times. The chain couples TRBV7-9 to TRBJ2-7; TRBD2 agrees at 12 bases. This CDR3 is built from 16 residues. J gave up 4 bases and V 5 bases, and 9 bases lay outside the gene matches. Germline values: CDR1 SEHNR, CDR2 FQNEAQ (reference sequence). CDR3: CASSPPLAGGGYEQYF. The CDR3, as DNA: TGTGCCAGCAGCCCCCCACTAGCGGGGGGCGGTTACGAGCAGTACTTC.

The chain joins TRBV6-4 to TRBJ1-1; 9 nucleotides line up with TRBD1. The germline CDR1 and CDR2 sequences are MRHNA and SNTAGT. V lost 0 bases, J lost 4 bases, and 6 bases stayed unmatched. The CDR3 has 16 amino acids. The CDR3 DNA is TGTGCCAGCAGTGACTCGCCGGGACAGGGTGGCACTGAAGCTTTCTTT. Its translation is CASSDSPGQGGTEAFF.

The V call is TRBV5-5, the J call TRBJ2-7, with 7 bases aligning to TRBD1. CDR1 SGHKS and CDR2 YYEKEE come from the germline V gene (reference sequence). The CDR3 sequence is 13 residues long. V lost 0 bases and J lost 11; bases outside the gene matches: 8. The CDR3 sequence is CASSLDPGQSEYF. In nucleotides, the CDR3 is TGTGCCAGCAGCTTGGACCCGGGACAGTCAGAGTACTTC. Supplemented by reference TRBV5-5 and TRBJ2-7, the full variable domain reads DAGVTQSPTHLIKTRGQQVTLRCSPISGHKSVSWYQQVLGQGPQFIFQYYEKEERGRGNFPDRFSARQFPNYSSELNVNALLLGDSALYLCASSLDPGQSEYFGPGTRLTVT.

This clone was seen more than once but under ten times. The rearrangement joins TRBV7-8 to TRBJ1-1; tentatively, D is TRBD1 (6 bases). Germline V CDR1 and CDR2: SGHVS, FQNEAQ. Trimming took 1 base from V and 1 from J, leaving 7 bases between them. The CDR3 spans 14 residues. This CDR3 reads CASSLGTANTEAFF. The CDR3 DNA reads TGTGCCAGCAGCTTAGGGACAGCGAACACTGAAGCTTTCTTT.

This rearrangement joins TRBV18 to TRBJ1-3; no clear D. CDR1 and CDR2 (germline): KGHSH, LQKENI. Trimming removed 1 base from V and 0 bases from J, with 7 bases in between. The CDR3 loop spans 15 amino acids. CDR3: CASSPRESSGNTIYF. In DNA form, the CDR3 reads TGTGCCAGCTCACCACGGGAAAGCTCTGGAAACACCATATATTTT.

About this clone itself: One end of the junction is discordant with germline, which a read error may explain. The V call is TRBV11-2, the J call TRBJ2-7, with 8 positions matching TRBD1. In germline, CDR1 is SGHAT, CDR2 FQNNGV. The CDR3 covers 14 residues. CDR3 bases: TGTGCCAGCAGCATAGACAGGGGCTCCTACGAGCAGTACTTC. This sequence encodes CASSIDRGSYEQYF. Full variable domain (outside the CDR3, taken from reference TRBV11-2 and TRBJ2-7): EAGVAQSPRYKIIEKRQSVAFWCNPISGHATLYWYQQILGQGPKLLIQFQNNGVVDDSQLPKDRFSAERLKGVDSTLKIQPAKLEDSAVYLCASSIDRGSYEQYFGPGTRLTVT.

CDR3 sequence: CSVENQGNTEAFF. For the CDR3, the DNA is TGCAGCGTTGAAAACCAGGGGAACACTGAAGCTTTCTTT. The rearrangement uses TRBV29-1 and TRBJ1-1; a weak D match, TRBD1 (5 bases). Germline V gene data show CDR1 as SQVTM and CDR2 as ANQGSEA. Trimming cost V 2 bases and J 1 base, with 8 bases left between them. The CDR3 consists of 13 residues.

This chain links TRBV5-1 with TRBJ2-5; D is unclear. CDR1 is SGHRS, CDR2 YFSETQ, per germline. Trimming removed 5 bases from V and 2 bases from J, with 10 bases in between. This CDR3 has 13 amino acids. For the CDR3, the DNA is TGCGCCAGCAGTCTCCAGGTACAAGAGACCCAGTACTTC. It encodes CASSLQVQETQYF.

This clone has only one observation. The V and J genes are TRBV18 and TRBJ1-3; TRBD1 matches 8 bases. Germline CDR1 KGHSH, CDR2 LQKENI. The length of the CDR3 is 18 residues. Trimming removed 2 bases from V and 4 bases from J; junction bases left unmatched: 13. The CDR3 DNA follows: TGTGCCAGCTCACCAGGGACAGGTAGACTCCGTCCCGGAAACACCATATATTTT. Encoded protein: CASSPGTGRLRPGNTIYF.

This clone is a singleton in its sample. J is TRBJ1-2 and V is TRBV2, with TRBD1 matching 7 bases. The CDR3 spans 14 residues. J was trimmed by 2 bases and V by 6 bases; bases with no gene match: 6. The germline V gene encodes CDR1 SNHLY and CDR2 FYNNEI. CDR3: CASRLGTVNYGYTF. The CDR3 DNA reads TGTGCCAGCAGGCTTGGGACAGTCAACTATGGCTACACCTTC.

The chain uses TRBV12-3 or TRBV12-4 and TRBJ1-2; 10 bases line up with TRBD1. The CDR3 spans 13 residues. The V segment lost 6 bases and the J segment 8 bases; nucleotides outside the gene matches: 6. CDR3 amino acids: CASRKTGGAGYTF. CDR3 nucleotides: TGTGCCAGCAGGAAGACAGGGGGCGCGGGCTACACCTTC.

The chain is built from TRBV18 and TRBJ1-4, with 9 bases that match TRBD1. J gave up 6 bases and V 3 bases, and 5 bases lay outside the gene matches. The length of the CDR3 is 15 residues. CDR1 and CDR2 from the germline V gene are KGHSH and LQKENI. CDR3 region: CASSPDRQGDEKLFF. The CDR3 DNA reads TGTGCCAGCTCACCGGACCGACAGGGGGATGAAAAACTGTTTTTT.

V usage is TRBV6-4 and J usage is TRBJ1-6, with D unresolved. Deletions cut 3 bases from V and 13 bases from J, with 19 bases between. The germline gives CDR1 MRHNA, CDR2 SNTAGT. The CDR3 is 15 amino acids. The DNA for the CDR3 is TGTGCCAGCAGTGAGGTCCTGGGGTTTTTGTCTCCCCTCCACTTT. Amino acids: CASSEVLGFLSPLHF.

The CDR3 region has the DNA TGTGCCAGCAGTGACGTGGGACTAGCGGGGGACGAGCAGTACTTC. This translates into CASSDVGLAGDEQYF. J is TRBJ2-7 and V is TRBV25-1, with 14 bases fitting TRBD2. V trimming: 3 bases; J trimming: 5 bases; junction bases outside the gene matches: 3. This CDR3 is built from 15 residues. In germline, CDR1 is MGHDK, CDR2 SYGVNS.

The CDR3 loop is CSVALDRGDEQYF. As DNA, the CDR3 is TGCAGCGTTGCCCTCGACAGGGGGGACGAGCAGTACTTC. This chain links TRBV29-1 with TRBJ2-7; 9 positions match TRBD1. Germline V gene data show CDR1 as SQVTM and CDR2 as ANQGSEA. Trimming removed 4 bases from V and 5 bases from J; junction bases left unmatched: 6. The CDR3 sequence is 13 residues long.

This clone appeared once. V usage is TRBV9 and J usage is TRBJ1-5, with D possibly being TRBD1 (6 bases). V lost 0 bases and J lost 2, with 9 bases in between. The CDR3 is made up of 15 amino acids. Germline CDR1 is SGDLS and CDR2 is YYNGEE. CDR3 amino acids: CASSVGTVGNQPQHF. The CDR3, as DNA: TGTGCCAGCAGCGTAGGGACAGTGGGCAATCAGCCCCAGCATTTT.

Only a few counts were recorded for this clone. The chain employs TRBV18 and TRBJ1-1; D perhaps matches TRBD1 (5 bases). V lost 6 bases to trimming and J lost 7 bases, with 15 bases between them. The CDR3 runs 13 residues. CDR1 KGHSH and CDR2 LQKENI come from the germline V gene. CDR3 nucleotides: TGTGCCAGCTCGCGCGGGGACCTCGGTGAAGCTTTCTTT. Its translation is CASSRGDLGEAFF.

The chain carries TRBV6-5 and TRBJ2-4; a weak D match, TRBD2 (5 bases). Germline assignment: CDR1 MNHEY and CDR2 SVGAGI. The CDR3 is made up of 14 amino acids. Trimming pared 8 bases from V and 0 bases from J, leaving 11 bases between. CDR3: CASEGSLAKNIQYF. CDR3 nucleotide sequence: TGTGCCAGCGAGGGCTCACTAGCCAAAAACATTCAGTACTTC.

The chain couples TRBV4-1 to TRBJ2-1, with 8 bases matching TRBD1. This CDR3 is 15 amino acids long. The V gene's germline CDR1 is MGHRA and CDR2 YSYEKL. J was trimmed by 7 bases and V by 1 base; bases with no gene match: 6. This chain's CDR3 is CASSQVGQGRNEQFF. CDR3 in DNA: TGCGCCAGCAGCCAAGTCGGACAGGGCAGGAATGAGCAGTTCTTC.

The chain has TRBV5-4 and TRBJ2-3; a possible D gene is TRBD2 (6 bases). CDR1 and CDR2 from the germline V gene are SGHNT and YYREEE (reference sequence). This CDR3 has 16 amino acids. Trimming removed 4 bases from V and 1 base from J, with 16 bases in between. CDR3 sequence: CASSRDGGGGTDTQYF. In nucleotides, the CDR3 is TGTGCCAGCAGCAGAGACGGGGGTGGTGGCACAGATACGCAGTATTTT. Full variable domain (rest looked up from reference TRBV5-4 and TRBJ2-3): ETGVTQSPTHLIKTRGQQVTLRCSSQSGHNTVSWYQQALGQGPQFIFQYYREEENGRGNFPPRFSGLQFPNYSSELNVNALELDDSALYLCASSRDGGGGTDTQYFGPGTRLTVL.

This clone was seen a single time. The rearrangement uses TRBV10-2 and TRBJ2-4, with D possibly matching TRBD1 (6 bases). The CDR3 has 15 residues. V was pared by 0 bases and J by 2 bases, with 8 bases between. Germline CDR1 reads WSHSY; CDR2 reads SAAADI. CDR3 nucleotide sequence: TGCGCCAGCAGTGAGTCGCAGGGGTCCAAAAACATTCAGTACTTC. It is translated as CASSESQGSKNIQYF.

The V gene is TRBV25-1, the J gene TRBJ1-4; the match to TRBD1 covers 8 bases. V shed 6 bases, J shed 4 bases, and the junction held 1 base outside the gene matches. Germline V gene lookup returns CDR1 MGHDK and CDR2 SYGVNS. The CDR3 is made up of 13 amino acids. The CDR3 nucleotides are TGTGCCAGCAGAGGACAGGGTAATGAAAAACTGTTTTTT. It specifies CASRGQGNEKLFF.

The chain recombines TRBV6-5 with TRBJ2-3, with 7 nucleotides matching TRBD1. Germline assignment: CDR1 MNHEY and CDR2 SVGAGI. V lost 2 bases and J lost 2; bases outside the gene matches: 4. The CDR3 totals 15 residues. CDR3 in amino acids: CASSYRGQITDTQYF. In DNA form, the CDR3 reads TGTGCCAGCAGTTACCGGGGACAGATCACAGATACGCAGTATTTT.

The genes are TRBV5-6 and TRBJ2-5; TRBD2 matches 7 bases. The CDR3 sequence is 15 residues long. Germline values: CDR1 SGHDT, CDR2 YYEEEE. V trimming: 4 bases; J trimming: 3 bases; junction bases outside the gene matches: 9. The CDR3 DNA is TGTGCCAGCAGCCCTCCTGGGGGGGGTAAAGAGACCCAGTACTTC. Its protein product is CASSPPGGGKETQYF.